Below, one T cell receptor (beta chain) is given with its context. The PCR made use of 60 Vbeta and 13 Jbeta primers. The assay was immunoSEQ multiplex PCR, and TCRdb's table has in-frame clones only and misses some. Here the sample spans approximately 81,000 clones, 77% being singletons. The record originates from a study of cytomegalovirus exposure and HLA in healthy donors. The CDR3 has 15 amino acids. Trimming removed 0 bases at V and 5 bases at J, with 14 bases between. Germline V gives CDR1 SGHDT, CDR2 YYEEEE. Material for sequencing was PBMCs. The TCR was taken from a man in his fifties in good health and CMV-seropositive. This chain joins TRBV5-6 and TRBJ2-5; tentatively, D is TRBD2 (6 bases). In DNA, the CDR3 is TGTGCCAGCAGCTTGGGGACTACGGGAGCGGAGACCCAGTACTTC. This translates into CASSLGTTGAETQYF.